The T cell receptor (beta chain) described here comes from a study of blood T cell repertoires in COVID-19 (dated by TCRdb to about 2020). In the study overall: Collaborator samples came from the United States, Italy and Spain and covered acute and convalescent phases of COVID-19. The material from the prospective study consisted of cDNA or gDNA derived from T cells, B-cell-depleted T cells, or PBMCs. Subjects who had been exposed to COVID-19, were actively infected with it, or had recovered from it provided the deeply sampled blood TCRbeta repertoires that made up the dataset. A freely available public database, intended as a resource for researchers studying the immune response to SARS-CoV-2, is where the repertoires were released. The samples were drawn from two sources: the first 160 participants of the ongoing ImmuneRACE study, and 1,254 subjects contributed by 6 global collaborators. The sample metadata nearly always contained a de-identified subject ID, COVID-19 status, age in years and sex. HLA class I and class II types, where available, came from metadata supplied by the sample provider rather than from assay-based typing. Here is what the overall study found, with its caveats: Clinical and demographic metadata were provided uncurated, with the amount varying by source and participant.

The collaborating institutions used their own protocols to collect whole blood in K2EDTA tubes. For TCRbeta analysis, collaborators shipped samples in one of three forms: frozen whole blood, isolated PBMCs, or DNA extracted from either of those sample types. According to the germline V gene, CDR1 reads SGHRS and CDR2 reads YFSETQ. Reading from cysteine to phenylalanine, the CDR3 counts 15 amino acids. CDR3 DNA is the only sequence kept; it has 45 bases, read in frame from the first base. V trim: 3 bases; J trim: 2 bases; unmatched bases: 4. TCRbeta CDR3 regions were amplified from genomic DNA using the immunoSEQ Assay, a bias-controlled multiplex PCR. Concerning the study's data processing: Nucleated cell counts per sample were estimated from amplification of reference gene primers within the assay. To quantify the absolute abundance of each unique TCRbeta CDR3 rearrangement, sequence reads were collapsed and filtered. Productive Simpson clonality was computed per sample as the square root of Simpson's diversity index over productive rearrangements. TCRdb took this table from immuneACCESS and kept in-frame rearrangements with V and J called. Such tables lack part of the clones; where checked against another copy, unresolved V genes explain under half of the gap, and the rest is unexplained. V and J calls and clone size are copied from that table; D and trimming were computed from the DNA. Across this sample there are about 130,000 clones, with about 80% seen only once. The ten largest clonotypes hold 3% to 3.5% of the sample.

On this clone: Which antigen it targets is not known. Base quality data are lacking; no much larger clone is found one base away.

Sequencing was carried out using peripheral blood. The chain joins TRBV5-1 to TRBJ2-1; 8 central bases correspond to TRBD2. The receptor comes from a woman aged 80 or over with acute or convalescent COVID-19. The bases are TGCGCCAGCAGCTATAGCGGGGACGCCTACAATGAGCAGTTCTTC. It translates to CASSYSGDAYNEQFF.